The 5 T cell receptor beta chains below were found in one sample sequenced in a study of early T cells in non-severe SARS-CoV-2 infection. TCRdb re-analysed the 5' RACE reads in MiXCR, keeping a single row per CDR3 protein. The sample shows about 63,000 distinct CDR3 sequences, 13% of them seen only once. The specimen sequenced was whole blood. The receptors shown here come from an adult who was a healthcare worker with PCR-confirmed SARS-CoV-2 infection or an uninfected control (not recorded which).

This clonotype is categorized as medium-sized. This chain uses TRBV7-9 with TRBJ2-3, with TRBD1 matching over 7 bases. The CDR3 is 13 amino acids. CDR1 SEHNR and CDR2 FQNEAQ come from the germline V gene (reference sequence). The V gene end was trimmed by 4 bases and the J gene end by 6 bases; junction bases not matched to a gene: 4. The CDR3 bases are TGTGCCAGCAGCTCCAGGGGGTTGGATACGCAGTATTTT. Translation: CASSSRGLDTQYF.

This chain joins TRBV6-5 and TRBJ2-3; D is perhaps TRBD1 or TRBD2 (6 bases each). The V and J ends lost 5 bases and 0 bases respectively, with 12 bases between them. CDR1 is MNHEY, CDR2 SVGAGI, per germline. The CDR3 is 15 residues long. The CDR3 nucleotides read TGTGCCAGCAGTACGGAGGGGGGCAGCACAGATACGCAGTATTTT. Translating it yields CASSTEGGSTDTQYF.

This clonotype has a count of ten or more. The chain's CDR3 is CASSPGAGGDEQFF. In nucleotides, the CDR3 is TGTGCCAGCTCACCGGGAGCAGGGGGCGATGAGCAGTTCTTC. This chain connects TRBV18 to TRBJ2-1, with 8 bases aligning to TRBD1. Per germline, CDR1 KGHSH and CDR2 LQKENI. This CDR3 comprises 14 residues. V was pared by 3 bases and J by 8 bases, with 6 bases of the junction left unmatched.

This clonotype was detected many times. This chain uses TRBV3-1 with TRBJ1-2; no reliable D call. The germline V gene has CDR1 LGHDT and CDR2 YNNKEL (reference sequence). Deletions cut 3 bases from V and 8 bases from J, with 19 bases between. This CDR3 region has 15 residues. CDR3: CASSHSPALLGGYTF. As DNA, the CDR3 is TGTGCCAGCAGCCACTCCCCGGCCCTTTTGGGGGGCTACACCTTC.

This chain connects TRBV6-6 to TRBJ1-1; TRBD1 might be the D (6 bases). Trimming removed 7 bases from V and 9 bases from J, with 15 bases in between. The CDR3 consists of 12 residues. Germline lookup yields CDR1 MNHNY and CDR2 SVGAGI (reference sequence). CDR3 residues: CASIGGATQAFF. The CDR3 DNA sequence: TGTGCCAGCATCGGGGGCGCCACGCAAGCTTTCTTT.